These T cell receptor beta chains were read from a single sample in a study of OX40 agonist ivuxolimab in advanced cancers. Sequenced by immunoSEQ multiplex PCR; TCRdb stores in-frame clones only, minus some. The data show approximately 39,000 clones, about nine tenths seen once. The sequencing here drew on CD4+ or CD8+ T cells sorted from blood, taken in a trial of the OX40 agonist ivuxolimab. These receptors all come from an adult with an advanced solid tumor such as melanoma, head and neck, liver or kidney cancer. Both conserved end residues are part of each CDR3. D genes are given only for firm matches. Only some rows state a clone size, as once, few, many or a class for expanded clones.

clone_size d_call j_call v_call cdr3_aa cdr3_nt
NA NA TRBJ1-2 TRBV7-8 CASSLDTDGNYGYTF TGTGCCAGCAGCTTAGATACCGACGGGAACTATGGCTACACCTTC
NA NA TRBJ1-2 TRBV29-1 CSVEEWGAGVANYGYTF TGCAGCGTTGAAGAATGGGGGGCAGGGGTGGCGAACTATGGCTACACCTTC
NA TRBD1 TRBJ2-5 TRBV9 CASSVTGAETQYF TGTGCCAGCAGCGTCACAGGGGCAGAGACCCAGTACTTC
medium-sized NA TRBJ1-5 TRBV9 CASSGSPGQPQHF TGTGCCAGCAGCGGAAGCCCAGGCCAGCCCCAGCATTTT
once NA TRBJ2-7 TRBV29-1 CSVVGGEQGWGVYEQYF TGCAGCGTTGTTGGCGGTGAACAGGGTTGGGGGGTCTACGAGCAGTACTTC
NA TRBD2 TRBJ2-3 TRBV7-9 CASITSGGATDTQYF TGTGCCAGCATTACAAGCGGGGGGGCCACAGATACGCAGTATTTT
NA TRBD2 TRBJ2-5 TRBV5-1 CASSFASGGPETQYF TGCGCCAGCAGCTTCGCTAGCGGGGGGCCGGAGACCCAGTACTTC
NA TRBD1 TRBJ1-5 TRBV7-2 CASSLGDRSQPQHF TGTGCCAGCAGCCTAGGGGACAGGTCTCAGCCCCAGCATTTT
NA NA TRBJ1-1 TRBV6-5 CASSYSMNTEAFF TGTGCCAGCAGTTACTCGATGAACACTGAAGCTTTCTTT
NA NA TRBJ2-1 TRBV10-2 CASSDSGGGTHNEQFF TGCGCCAGCAGTGATTCCGGGGGAGGTACCCACAATGAGCAGTTCTTC
once NA TRBJ2-7 TRBV27 CASSLAMGVSYEQYF TGTGCCAGCAGTCTGGCTATGGGGGTATCCTACGAGCAGTACTTC
medium-sized NA TRBJ1-2 TRBV2 CASSESQNYGYTF TGTGCCAGCAGTGAATCGCAAAACTATGGCTACACCTTC
NA NA TRBJ2-1 TRBV5-4 CASSLEGSSYNEQFF TGTGCCAGCAGCTTGGAGGGGAGCTCCTACAATGAGCAGTTCTTC
NA TRBD2 TRBJ2-7 TRBV30 CAWSVPWAGGIYEQYF TGTGCCTGGAGTGTACCTTGGGCGGGGGGGATCTACGAGCAGTACTTC
NA NA TRBJ2-1 TRBV29-1 CSVPRTGLGYNEQFF TGCAGCGTTCCTCGAACAGGTTTGGGTTACAATGAGCAGTTCTTC
NA NA TRBJ2-7 TRBV21-1 CASSKALSTYEQYF TGTGCCAGCAGCAAAGCGCTTTCAACCTACGAGCAGTACTTC
NA NA TRBJ2-7 TRBV5-1 CASSFGYGYEQYF TGCGCCAGCAGCTTCGGGTACGGGTACGAGCAGTACTTC
once NA TRBJ2-1 TRBV7-9 CASSSLPWTDEQFF TGTGCCAGCAGCTCATTGCCTTGGACAGATGAGCAGTTCTTC
NA NA TRBJ2-7 TRBV4-3 CASSRGTFDEQYF TGCGCCAGCAGCAGAGGGACATTCGACGAGCAGTACTTC
NA NA TRBJ1-5 TRBV19 CASSSSGGSNQPQHF TGTGCCAGTAGTAGTTCGGGGGGCAGCAATCAGCCCCAGCATTTT
once NA TRBJ1-3 TRBV30 CAWDYGNSGNTIYF TGTGCCTGGGATTACGGAAACTCTGGAAACACCATATATTTT
NA NA TRBJ1-2 TRBV5-1 CASSLPQGPNYGYTF TGCGCCAGCAGCTTGCCGCAGGGGCCCAACTATGGCTACACCTTC
few NA TRBJ2-7 TRBV11-2 CASSSSYEQYF TGTGCCAGCAGCTCCTCCTACGAGCAGTACTTC
NA TRBD1 TRBJ2-7 TRBV7-9 CASRDRAYEQYF TGTGCCAGCCGGGACAGAGCCTACGAGCAGTACTTC
NA NA TRBJ2-1 TRBV7-9 CASSLVANEQFF TGTGCCAGCAGCTTAGTTGCTAATGAGCAGTTCTTC
NA TRBD2 TRBJ2-1 TRBV19 CASSSITSGSYNEQFF TGTGCCAGTAGTTCTATCACTAGCGGGTCCTACAATGAGCAGTTCTTC
NA NA TRBJ2-7 TRBV19 CASSILGFRDEQYF TGTGCCAGTAGTATCCTGGGATTTAGGGACGAGCAGTACTTC
NA NA TRBJ1-2 TRBV25-1 CASSEYLLGGYTF TGTGCCAGCAGTGAATACCTACTAGGGGGCTACACCTTC
NA NA TRBJ1-5 TRBV27 CASSPSGPGYDQPQHF TGTGCCAGCAGTCCCAGTGGGCCAGGGTATGATCAGCCCCAGCATTTT
NA TRBD1 TRBJ1-6 TRBV19 CASMLHWDRASPLHF TGTGCCAGTATGCTTCATTGGGACAGGGCATCACCCCTCCACTTT
NA TRBD1 TRBJ2-7 TRBV6-5 CASSPDRGHEQYF TGTGCCAGCAGCCCGGACAGGGGGCACGAGCAGTACTTC
NA TRBD1 TRBJ2-2 TRBV7-7 CASTDGTGGAGTGELFF TGTGCCAGCACCGACGGGACAGGGGGCGCTGGGACCGGGGAGCTGTTTTTT
NA NA TRBJ2-1 TRBV19 CASSEWGYGEQFF TGTGCCAGTAGTGAATGGGGGTACGGTGAGCAGTTCTTC
NA TRBD2 TRBJ2-3 TRBV6-5 CASSYMAGDLTDTQYF TGTGCCAGCAGTTACATGGCGGGGGACCTCACAGATACGCAGTATTTT
NA NA TRBJ1-1 TRBV4-1 CASSQDGGLNTEAFF TGCGCCAGCAGCCAAGATGGCGGATTGAACACTGAAGCTTTCTTT
NA NA TRBJ2-5 TRBV27 CASCQNRGGETQYF TGTGCCAGCTGTCAGAATCGGGGCGGGGAGACCCAGTACTTC
NA TRBD1 TRBJ1-1 TRBV4-3 CASSQSQGVRGLAFF TGCGCCAGCAGCCAATCCCAGGGGGTCAGGGGGCTAGCTTTCTTT
NA TRBD2 TRBJ2-5 TRBV6-5 CASSYSLAGSETQYF TGTGCCAGCAGTTACTCGCTAGCGGGGTCTGAGACCCAGTACTTC
NA TRBD2 TRBJ2-3 TRBV7-2 CASNQLAGVTDTQYF TGTGCCAGCAACCAACTAGCGGGGGTTACAGATACGCAGTATTTT
NA NA TRBJ2-7 TRBV2 CASSEPQWGASYEQYF TGTGCCAGCAGTGAACCTCAGTGGGGGGCGTCCTACGAGCAGTACTTC
NA TRBD1 TRBJ2-7 TRBV4-1 CASSQLTGVVGEQYF TGCGCCAGCAGCCAACTCACAGGGGTCGTAGGCGAGCAGTACTTC
once NA TRBJ2-7 TRBV13 CASTLNPGEQYF TGTGCCAGCACTCTAAATCCCGGGGAGCAGTACTTC
NA TRBD1 TRBJ2-1 TRBV4-1 CASSPDRGSDNEQFF TGCGCCAGCAGCCCGGACAGGGGGTCCGACAATGAGCAGTTCTTC
NA NA TRBJ2-3 TRBV4-3 CASSQDTRGSSTDTQYF TGCGCCAGCAGCCAGGACACCCGGGGGTCTAGCACAGATACGCAGTATTTT
NA NA TRBJ2-3 TRBV7-2 CASSFEGGASDTQYF TGTGCCAGCAGCTTCGAGGGGGGGGCTTCAGATACGCAGTATTTT
NA TRBD2 TRBJ2-1 TRBV29-1 CSFLGLGSYDEQFF TGCAGCTTTCTGGGACTAGGGTCTTATGATGAGCAGTTCTTC
once TRBD1 TRBJ2-7 TRBV4-1 CASSQGASGTAYEQYF TGCGCCAGTAGCCAAGGGGCCTCCGGGACAGCCTACGAGCAGTACTTC
NA NA TRBJ2-2 TRBV4-2 CASSHNRGTGELFF TGTGCCAGCAGCCATAACCGGGGGACCGGGGAGCTGTTTTTT
NA TRBD2 TRBJ2-2 TRBV7-9 CASSPIAGKGIGELFF TGTGCCAGCAGCCCCATAGCGGGGAAAGGGATCGGGGAGCTGTTTTTT
NA TRBD2 TRBJ2-7 TRBV7-6 CASSHSGPSYEQYF TGTGCCAGCAGCCATAGCGGGCCTTCCTACGAGCAGTACTTC
once NA TRBJ2-7 TRBV27 CASSLHSAYEQYF TGTGCCAGCAGTTTACACTCAGCCTACGAGCAGTACTTC
once TRBD1 TRBJ1-3 TRBV6-6 CASSYRDRNGNTIYF TGTGCCAGCAGTTACCGGGACAGAAATGGAAACACCATATATTTT
NA NA TRBJ1-2 TRBV5-6 CASSLYTYYGYTF TGTGCCAGCAGCTTGTACACCTACTATGGCTACACCTTC
NA NA TRBJ1-2 TRBV19 CASTSTGNYGYTF TGTGCCAGTACCTCAACAGGGAACTATGGCTACACCTTC